This T cell receptor beta chain came from a study of shared clonotypes between healthy human individuals (dated by TCRdb to 2020 to 2022). Background for the entire study: The cohort included a few men and a couple of women between 18 and 49 years of age. For each donor, three plates each were used for CD4 naive and CD4 memory, two plates were used for CD8 naive, and one plate was used for CD8 memory. The study deeply sequenced blood TCR repertoires of five healthy adults to estimate repertoire size and the extent of clonotype sharing between individuals. To increase sequencing depth and limit assay-specific biases, TCR repertoire library preparation and sequencing were carried out by different laboratories using diverse techniques. Leukapheresis yielded between about 0.9 and 10 billion PBMCs per donor.

As for this clone: The antigen it binds to is not known. No clone much larger than this one lies a single base away; base qualities are absent.

The investigation overall reported the following: Clonotypes shared by all four sorted-subset donors showed higher generation probabilities than non-shared clonotypes. Incomplete sequencing was indicated by rarefaction of sorted-subset datasets, despite the large sequencing depth. Larger estimated clonotype richness was generally found for naive subsets than for memory subsets. The genetic and exposure-history diversity represented was limited by the small number of donors. Sampling was limited to blood, and TCR repertoires in tissue likely differ from TCR repertoires in blood. Pairwise subsampling led to the expectation that sequencing depth would affect the degree of clonotype sharing among donors. Approximately 5% of naive CD4, 3% to 4% of naive CD8, approximately 2% of memory CD4, and less than 0.45% of memory CD8 clonotypes were shared across several donors.

CD8 naive samples were CD45RO-negative cells positively selected for CCR7, giving a CD45RA+CCR7+ population that excluded TemRA cells. The donors were healthy, HIV-negative adults with no recently reported acute infections or vaccinations. All donors were Caucasian adults living in Nashville, Tennessee, USA. After blood collection by leukapheresis, PBMCs were isolated using Ficoll-Histopaque density gradient centrifugation and then cryopreserved in the vapor phase of liquid nitrogen. Analytical flow cytometry was used to check the purity and quantity of each magnetically sorted T cell population. Genomic DNA was isolated from each sorted fraction and quantified by UV absorbance on a Nanodrop 2000c. Using the deep immunoSEQ assay, multiplex PCR amplified TCR CDR3 regions from genomic DNA. For each cell subset, the extracted genomic DNA was distributed evenly across all wells of several immunoSEQ 96-well plates, and each plate served as one replicate. For sorted subsets, each replicate PCR was loaded with about 200 ng genomic DNA, equivalent to some 27,000 T cell genomes. The purified libraries were quantified using a Qubit 3.0 fluorometer, sized with a Bioanalyzer 2100, and then quantified again using the KAPA Library Quantification kit. Every immunoSEQ 96-well plate was sequenced on a dedicated single-read 150-cycle Illumina NextSeq 550 flow cell. In the authors' own workflow: Because the immunoSEQ output held only junctional sequences and lacked quality scores, the filtering could not match the filtering applied to full-length reads. To assign V/J genes and CDR3, sequences were annotated against IMGT germline references using PyIR, a Python wrapper for IgBLAST v1.9. Any read was removed if the V/J assignment was weak (E-value above 1e-6), the CDR3 was missing, or the read contained stop codons, out-of-frame junctions, or ambiguous translated residues. V3J clonotypes were defined as sequences sharing the same inferred V gene, J gene, and CDR3 amino acid sequence. To compute the percentage overlap between repertoires, the number of shared unique clonotypes was divided by the size of the smaller repertoire. RTK rarefaction, the Chao1 estimator, and Recon v2.1 estimates of unobserved clonotypes were used to assess repertoire richness. Generation probabilities for all TCRbeta clonotypes obtained by the gDNA method from a handful of donors were computed using OLGA. TCRdb took this table from immuneACCESS and kept in-frame rearrangements with V and J called. Such tables lack part of the clones; where checked against another copy, unresolved V genes explain under half of the gap, and the rest is unexplained. The V and J calls and the clone size are those of that table, but D and trimming were determined from the DNA. This sample holds millions of clones; about 95% were observed only once. 0.9% to 1.4% of the sample is in the top ten clones.

V drops 6 bases and J drops 0 bases, leaving 16 bases in between. CDR1 WSHSY and CDR2 SAAADI were looked up in the germline V gene. There are 16 amino acids in the CDR3, from cysteine to phenylalanine inclusive. Only the CDR3 portion is preserved as DNA: 48 bases, with reading frame beginning at the first base. The material sequenced was naive CD8+ T cells sorted from blood. The cell subset or site label, as the study defines it: CD45RA+CCR7+. The receptor comes from a man between 18 and 29 years old in good health. The rearranged chain carries TRBV10-2 and TRBJ2-3, with a weak D call of TRBD1 (6 bases match). The CDR3 protein is CASSIQGPPSTDTQYF. The sequence in DNA is TGCGCCAGCAGCATCCAGGGGCCACCAAGCACAGATACGCAGTATTTT.